This T cell receptor beta chain appears in the sequencing data of a study of identical twins. Findings and limits, study-wide: Twin pairs had excess sharing that was weaker in beta out-of-frame sequences.

All donors were healthy, and all were Caucasian. This clonotype was recorded at least ten times. Antigen unknown. TCRdb re-called the 5' RACE reads through MiXCR, storing one row per CDR3 protein. The sample records about 340,000 distinct CDR3 sequences, 10% to 15% being singletons. From germline, CDR1 is LGHNA and CDR2 YNFKEQ. The CDR3 extends over 15 amino acids. The ends lost 2 bases at V and 5 bases at J; junction bases unmatched: 6. In addition, the sample was reused for a study of yellow fever vaccine responses in identical twins.

J is TRBJ2-1 and V is TRBV4-2, with 7 bases lining up with TRBD1. The receptor comes from a woman aged 18-29 years in good health. The sample consisted of CD8+ T cells sorted from blood. The CDR3 protein is CASSQTGAPDNEQFF. The CDR3 DNA follows: TGTGCCAGCAGCCAAACAGGGGCCCCAGACAATGAGCAGTTCTTC.